This TCR beta chain was found in a study of blood T cell repertoires in COVID-19. Whole-study context: The United States, Italy and Spain supplied acute and convalescent COVID-19 samples.

Assay: immunoSEQ multiplex PCR; the TCRdb copy retains only in-frame clones and omits some. This table has over 95,000 clones, approximately 84% appearing once. CDR3 size: 15 residues. This receptor was obtained from a woman aged 40 to 55 with acute or convalescent COVID-19. This chain connects TRBV1 to TRBJ2-7; the tabulated D call, TRBD1, remains unverified against the DNA. TRBV1 is recorded as a pseudogene. Sequences were obtained from peripheral blood. The CDR3 nucleotides read TGCACCAGCAGCCAAGAGGTAGGGGCCGCCTACGAGCAGTACTTC. Its translation is CTSSQEVGAAYEQYF.